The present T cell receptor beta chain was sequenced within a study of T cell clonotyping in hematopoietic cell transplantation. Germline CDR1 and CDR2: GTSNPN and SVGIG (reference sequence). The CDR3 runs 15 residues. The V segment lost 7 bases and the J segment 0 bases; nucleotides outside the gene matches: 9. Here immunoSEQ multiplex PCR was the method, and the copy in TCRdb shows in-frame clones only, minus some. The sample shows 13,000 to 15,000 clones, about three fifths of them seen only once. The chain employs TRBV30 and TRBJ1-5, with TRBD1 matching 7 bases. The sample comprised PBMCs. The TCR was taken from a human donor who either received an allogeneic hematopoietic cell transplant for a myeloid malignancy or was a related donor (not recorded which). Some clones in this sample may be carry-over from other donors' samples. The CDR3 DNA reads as TGTGCCTTTTACTTTCAGGGGGGTAGCAATCAGCCCCAGCATTTT. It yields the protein CAFYFQGGSNQPQHF.